This section outlines one T cell receptor beta chain sequence together with its context. This record belongs to a study of early T cells in non-severe SARS-CoV-2 infection. Looked up from germline, CDR1 is LGHDT and CDR2 is YNNKEL (reference sequence). CDR3 length: 16 residues. V was shortened by 2 bases and J by 10 bases, with 18 bases between the two germline ends. Attached unique molecular identifiers marked individual cDNA molecules. TCRdb recomputed calls from the 5' RACE reads with MiXCR, one row per CDR3 protein. The profile covers some 110,000 distinct CDR3 sequences, with about 15% appearing a single time and 21% taken by the ten largest.

The rearrangement links TRBV3-1 to TRBJ1-6; D unresolved. Sequencing used whole blood. This TCR was sampled from an adult who was a healthcare worker with PCR-confirmed SARS-CoV-2 infection or an uninfected control (not recorded which). As DNA, the CDR3 is TGTGCCAGCAGCCAAAGAATAGGGAACGGGAGATCACCCCTCCACTTT. It codes for CASSQRIGNGRSPLHF.